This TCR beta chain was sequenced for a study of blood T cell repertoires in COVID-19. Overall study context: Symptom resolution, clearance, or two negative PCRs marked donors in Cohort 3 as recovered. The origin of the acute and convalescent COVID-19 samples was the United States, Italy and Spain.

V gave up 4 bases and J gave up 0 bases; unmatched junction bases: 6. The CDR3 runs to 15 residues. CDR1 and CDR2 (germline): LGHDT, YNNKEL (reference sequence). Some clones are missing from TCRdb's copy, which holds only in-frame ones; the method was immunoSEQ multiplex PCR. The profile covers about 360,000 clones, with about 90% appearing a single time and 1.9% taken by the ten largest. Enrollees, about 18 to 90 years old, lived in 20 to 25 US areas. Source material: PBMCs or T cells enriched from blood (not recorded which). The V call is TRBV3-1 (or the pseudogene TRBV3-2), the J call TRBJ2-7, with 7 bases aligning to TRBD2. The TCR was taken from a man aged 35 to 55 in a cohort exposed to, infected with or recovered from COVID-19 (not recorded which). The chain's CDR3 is CASSLKGTNSYEQYF. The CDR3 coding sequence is TGTGCCAGCAGCCTAAAGGGGACTAACTCCTACGAGCAGTACTTC.